This TCR beta chain comes out of a study of blood T cell repertoires in COVID-19. This clone was detected only once. The method was immunoSEQ multiplex PCR; TCRdb's version includes in-frame clones alone and lacks a portion of them. The sample holds 650,000 to 800,000 clones, about 87% seen once. Trimming removed 1 base at V and 4 bases at J, with 23 bases between. The germline CDR1 and CDR2 sequences are SEHNR and FQNEAQ (reference sequence). The CDR3 extends over 18 amino acids. The source material was peripheral blood. This chain links TRBV7-9 with TRBJ2-7; possibly TRBD1 for D (6 bases). The TCR was taken from a woman aged 18-29 years with acute or convalescent COVID-19. The CDR3 loop reads CASSLVGLKQGTYYEQYF. The CDR3 DNA reads as TGTGCCAGCAGCTTAGTGGGGCTAAAACAGGGAACATATTACGAGCAGTACTTC.